This TCR beta chain was recorded in a study of blood T cell repertoires in COVID-19. The CDR3 sequence is 15 residues long. Per the germline V gene, CDR1 is SGHKS and CDR2 is YYEKEE (reference sequence). V dropped 4 bases and J dropped 1 base, with 14 bases sitting between them. This clone was recorded only once. Profiling relied on immunoSEQ multiplex PCR, and the TCRdb table lists in-frame clones only, not all of them. Among roughly 140,000 clones listed, about 88% were seen once. The gene calls are TRBV5-5 and TRBJ1-1; D perhaps matches TRBD1 (5 bases). The source is a man in his forties or fifties who had recovered from COVID-19. The sample was PBMCs or T cells enriched from blood (not recorded which). The CDR3 region is CASSTASRANTEAFF. The CDR3, as DNA: TGTGCCAGCAGCACCGCGTCCAGGGCGAACACTGAAGCTTTCTTT.